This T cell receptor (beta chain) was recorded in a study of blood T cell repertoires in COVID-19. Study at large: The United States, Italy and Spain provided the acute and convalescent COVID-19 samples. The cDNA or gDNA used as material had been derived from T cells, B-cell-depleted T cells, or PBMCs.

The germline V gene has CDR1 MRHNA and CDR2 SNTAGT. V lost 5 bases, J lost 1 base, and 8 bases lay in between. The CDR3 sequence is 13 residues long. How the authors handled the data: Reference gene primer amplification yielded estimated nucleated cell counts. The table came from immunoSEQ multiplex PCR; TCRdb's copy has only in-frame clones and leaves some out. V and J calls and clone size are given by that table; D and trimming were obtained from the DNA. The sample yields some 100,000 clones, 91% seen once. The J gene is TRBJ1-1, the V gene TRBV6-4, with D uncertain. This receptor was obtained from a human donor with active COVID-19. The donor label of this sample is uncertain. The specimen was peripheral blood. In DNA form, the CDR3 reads TGTGCCAGCAGTCTAGAAACGAACACTGAAGCTTTCTTT. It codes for CASSLETNTEAFF.